Following are 29 T cell receptor beta chains from one sample sequenced in a study of T cell responses to AZD1222 COVID-19 vaccine. This table comes from immunoSEQ multiplex PCR, and its TCRdb copy is limited to in-frame clones, with some not included. The sample records 190,000 or so clones, approximately 93% being singletons. Sequencing was performed on peripheral blood, taken 28 days after the second AZD1222 dose. The receptor set was obtained from an adult who received the AZD1222 COVID-19 vaccine.

The V call is TRBV28, the J call TRBJ2-5, with D possibly being TRBD1 (5 bases). V lost 6 bases and J 5 bases, leaving 22 bases between the germline ends. Looked up from germline, CDR1 is MDHEN and CDR2 is SYDVKM. This CDR3 comprises 16 residues. This CDR3 is CASSSRLRGRRETQYF. DNA of the CDR3: TGTGCCAGCAGCTCCCGGTTAAGGGGCCGCCGGGAGACCCAGTACTTC.

V gene TRBV6-2 or TRBV6-3 combines with J gene TRBJ2-1, with unresolved D. V lost 0 bases and J 5 bases, leaving 5 bases between the germline ends. The V gene's germline CDR1 is MNHEY and CDR2 SVGEGT. This CDR3 comprises 13 residues. The CDR3 region is CASSYSWNNEQFF. The DNA of the CDR3 is TGTGCCAGCAGTTACTCTTGGAACAATGAGCAGTTCTTC.

V is TRBV12-3 or TRBV12-4 and J is TRBJ1-6, with D perhaps matching TRBD1 (6 bases). Trimming cost V 3 bases and J 6 bases, with 6 bases left between them. CDR3 length: 13 amino acids. In DNA, the CDR3 is TGTGCCAGCAGTTTCAGGGGTAATTCACCCCTCCACTTT. It encodes CASSFRGNSPLHF.

The genes are TRBV6-1 and TRBJ1-2, with a possible D match to TRBD1 (6 bases). The CDR3 is 14 residues long. The V gene lost 6 bases and the J gene lost 4 bases, with 15 bases spanning the gap. Germline CDR1 reads MNHNS; CDR2 reads SASEGT. The DNA of the CDR3 is TGTGCCAGCAGCCAAGAGACAGGCACCTATGGCTACACCTTC. It encodes CASSQETGTYGYTF.

The chain combines TRBV5-1 with TRBJ1-6; TRBD1 matches at 7 bases. Trimming removed 0 bases from V and 7 bases from J; junction bases left unmatched: 19. The CDR3 has 20 amino acids. The germline CDR1 and CDR2 sequences are SGHRS and YFSETQ. CDR3 sequence: CASSLAATGKRVLGNSPLHF. The CDR3 bases are TGCGCCAGCAGCTTGGCTGCGACAGGGAAACGGGTCCTCGGGAATTCACCCCTCCACTTT.

The rearrangement joins TRBV30 to TRBJ1-1; the D is unclear. With 2 bases removed from V and 1 base from J, the gap between germline ends came to 5 bases. Germline lookup yields CDR1 GTSNPN and CDR2 SVGIG (reference sequence). The CDR3 extends over 12 amino acids. The CDR3 spells CAWSIQNTEAFF. CDR3 coding DNA: TGTGCCTGGAGTATCCAGAACACTGAAGCTTTCTTT.

The rearrangement uses TRBV28 and TRBJ1-6; no clear D gene. In germline, CDR1 is MDHEN, CDR2 SYDVKM. This CDR3 has 14 residues. V lost 3 bases, J lost 7 bases, and 10 bases lay in between. CDR3 coding DNA: TGTGCCAGCAGTTTTTTTAGGCAGAATTCACCCCTCCACTTT. It translates to CASSFFRQNSPLHF.

This clone showed up just once. This sequence joins TRBV24-1 and TRBJ2-7, with a tentative D call TRBD2 (6 bases). Trimming left V 4 bases short and J 1 base short, with 22 bases between. The CDR3 has 18 residues. The germline gives CDR1 KGHDR, CDR2 SFDVKD. DNA of the CDR3: TGTGCCACCAGTGACCTACCCCTAGCGCCCCTGCCGTCCTACGAGCAGTACTTC. Translated, it gives CATSDLPLAPLPSYEQYF.

The CDR3 DNA reads as TGTGCCAGCAGCCAAGTGAGTCTAGCGGGGGCAGATACGCAGTATTTT. Protein: CASSQVSLAGADTQYF. The chain uses TRBV4-2 and TRBJ2-3, with 10 bases lining up with TRBD2. The CDR3 extends over 16 amino acids. The V gene end was trimmed by 1 base and the J gene end by 4 bases; junction bases not matched to a gene: 5. Germline V CDR1 and CDR2: LGHNA, YNFKEQ.

The chain links TRBV2 to TRBJ2-3; D remains ambiguous. The CDR3 spans 11 residues. The V end was cut by 6 bases, the J end by 10 bases, with 11 bases between. Per the germline V gene, CDR1 is SNHLY and CDR2 is FYNNEI. CDR3 amino acids: CASSRDPAQYF. The CDR3 DNA follows: TGTGCCAGCAGCCGAGACCCCGCGCAGTATTTT.

The CDR3 DNA sequence: TGTGCCAGTAGTAGGGGGCCACCCTACGAGCAGTACTTC. Translating it yields CASSRGPPYEQYF. V and J are TRBV19 and TRBJ2-7; weak D call: TRBD1 (6 bases). The CDR3 totals 13 residues. The V gene lost 4 bases and the J gene lost 2 bases, with 9 bases spanning the gap. CDR1 and CDR2 (germline): LNHDA, SQIVND (reference sequence).

With regard to this clone: Additional DNA sequences in this sample encode the identical CDR3. The genes are TRBV9 and TRBJ2-5; 8 bases match TRBD2. After removal of 7 bases from V and 1 base from J, the junction contained 6 bases not matched to a gene. Germline loops: CDR1 SGDLS, CDR2 YYNGEE. The CDR3 is 14 amino acids. CDR3 in amino acids: CASSGGAPQETQYF. The CDR3 nucleotides read TGTGCCAGCTCCGGGGGGGCGCCCCAAGAGACCCAGTACTTC.

In its sample, this clone was seen once. The same CDR3 arises from other DNA sequences in this sample as well. V usage is TRBV3-1 (or the pseudogene TRBV3-2) and J usage is TRBJ2-5; the match to TRBD2 covers 10 bases. Germline CDR1 is LGHDT and CDR2 is YNNKEL (reference sequence). V trimming: 4 bases; J trimming: 4 bases; junction bases outside the gene matches: 3. The CDR3 has 14 residues. The CDR3, as DNA: TGTGCCAGCAGCCCTAGCGGGGGCGGAGAGACCCAGTACTTC. Amino acids: CASSPSGGGETQYF.

V gene TRBV2 combines with J gene TRBJ1-1, with 7 positions matching TRBD1. J was trimmed by 4 bases and V by 6 bases; bases with no gene match: 11. The CDR3 length is 15 residues. Germline CDR1 reads SNHLY; CDR2 reads FYNNEI. The CDR3 DNA sequence: TGTGCCAGCAGGGGACAGTCGAACAGGGCCACTGAAGCTTTCTTT. It codes for CASRGQSNRATEAFF. Full variable domain (rest looked up from reference TRBV2 and TRBJ1-1): EPEVTQTPSHQVTQMGQEVILRCVPISNHLYFYWYRQILGQKVEFLVSFYNNEISEKSEIFDDQFSVERPDGSNFTLKIRSTKLEDSAMYFCASRGQSNRATEAFFGQGTRLTVV.

The chain has TRBV19 and TRBJ2-1; TRBD1 is a possible D gene (5 bases). The CDR3 loop spans 14 amino acids. V lost 6 bases to trimming and J lost 5 bases, with 14 bases between them. The germline gives CDR1 LNHDA, CDR2 SQIVND (reference sequence). The CDR3 is CASRRQGNNNEQFF. CDR3 sequence (DNA): TGTGCCAGTAGGAGGCAGGGCAACAACAATGAGCAGTTCTTC.

This chain links TRBV19 with TRBJ1-6, with TRBD1 identical over 8 bases. Trimming at V came to 3 bases and at J to 3 bases, leaving 7 bases not matched to a gene. The CDR3 loop spans 17 amino acids. The germline V gene encodes CDR1 LNHDA and CDR2 SQIVND (reference sequence). The CDR3 coding sequence is TGTGCCAGTAGTATGACCACCGGGACAGGCTATAATTCACCCCTCCACTTT. As protein: CASSMTTGTGYNSPLHF.

The chain couples TRBV2 to TRBJ2-1; 8 nucleotides line up with TRBD1. The CDR3 runs to 16 residues. Germline V lookup: CDR1 SNHLY, CDR2 FYNNEI. V gave up 6 bases and J gave up 0 bases; unmatched junction bases: 7. The CDR3 sequence is CASRRQGPSSYNEQFF. The CDR3 nucleotides are TGTGCCAGCAGGAGACAGGGGCCATCCTCCTACAATGAGCAGTTCTTC.

This clone was observed once. The genes are TRBV24-1 and TRBJ2-3, with 10 positions matching TRBD2. Germline loops: CDR1 KGHDR, CDR2 SFDVKD. This CDR3 region has 16 residues. V lost 9 bases to trimming and J lost 1 base; unmatched junction nucleotides: 9. The chain's CDR3 is CATGSGGATGTDTQYF. The CDR3 region has the DNA TGTGCCACCGGGAGCGGGGGGGCCACTGGCACAGATACGCAGTATTTT.

The chain recombines TRBV6-5 with TRBJ2-7; D is unresolved. Germline V CDR1 and CDR2: MNHEY, SVGAGI. The CDR3 extends over 14 amino acids. V dropped 5 bases and J dropped 2 bases, with 13 bases sitting between them. In DNA, the CDR3 is TGTGCCAGCAGTAGACTTGGGAACCCCTACGAGCAGTACTTC. This sequence encodes CASSRLGNPYEQYF.

In this sample, this clone turned up once. The rearrangement joins TRBV14 to TRBJ2-1, with a possible D match to TRBD2 (5 bases). The CDR3 length is 15 residues. The germline CDR1 and CDR2 sequences are SGHDN and FVKESK. Deletions cut 4 bases from V and 0 bases from J, with 10 bases between. The CDR3 region is CASSLIGSSYNEQFF. CDR3 nucleotide sequence: TGTGCCAGCAGCCTCATAGGGAGCTCCTACAATGAGCAGTTCTTC.

The CDR3 DNA reads as TGTGCCAGCAGCCTGGACAGGGGTTTGGGAAAACTGTTTTTT. It specifies CASSLDRGLGKLFF. V is TRBV28 and J is TRBJ1-4; 9 bases map to TRBD1. This CDR3 contains 14 residues. CDR1 and CDR2 (germline): MDHEN, SYDVKM. The V gene end was trimmed by 6 bases and the J gene end by 10 bases; junction bases not matched to a gene: 9.

The rearrangement links TRBV3-1 (or the pseudogene TRBV3-2) to TRBJ2-7; 7 positions match TRBD1. Trimming removed 4 bases from V and 3 bases from J; junction bases left unmatched: 9. The germline gives CDR1 LGHDT, CDR2 YNNKEL (reference sequence). This CDR3 region has 15 residues. The chain's CDR3 is CASSPPGQKVYEQYF. DNA of the CDR3: TGTGCCAGCAGCCCTCCGGGACAGAAGGTCTACGAGCAGTACTTC.

J is TRBJ2-2 and V is TRBV7-3; TRBD1 matches at 8 bases. Germline V lookup: CDR1 SGHTA, CDR2 FQGTGA. There are 16 residues in the CDR3. Trimming at V came to 5 bases and at J to 1 base, leaving 6 bases not matched to a gene. The CDR3 coding sequence is TGTGCCAGCAGCCCCCGGGGGACAGGGAACACCGGGGAGCTGTTTTTT. Encoded protein: CASSPRGTGNTGELFF.

CDR3 in DNA: TGTGCCAGCAGTTCCAGGACAGGCATTACCTTCACTGAAGCTTTCTTT. Amino acid sequence: CASSSRTGITFTEAFF. V gene TRBV28 combines with J gene TRBJ1-1, with 7 bases identical to TRBD1. Unmatched junction bases numbered 12, after V lost 4 bases and J lost 4 bases. CDR3 size: 16 residues. CDR1 is MDHEN, CDR2 SYDVKM, per germline.

This rearrangement joins TRBV6-6 to TRBJ1-2; 8 nucleotides match TRBD1. This CDR3 has 14 amino acids. Germline V gene data show CDR1 as MNHNY and CDR2 as SVGAGI (reference sequence). Unmatched junction bases numbered 0, after V lost 2 bases and J lost 1 base. Here the CDR3 reads CASSYGQGNYGYTF. For the CDR3, the DNA is TGTGCCAGCAGTTACGGACAGGGTAACTATGGCTACACCTTC.

The chain is built from TRBV24-1 and TRBJ2-2; D not certain. The germline V gene has CDR1 KGHDR and CDR2 SFDVKD. The V gene lost 5 bases and the J gene lost 0 bases, with 3 bases spanning the gap. CDR3 length: 13 residues. The CDR3 loop reads CATSAANTGELFF. The CDR3 DNA reads as TGTGCCACCAGTGCCGCGAACACCGGGGAGCTGTTTTTT.

This sequence joins TRBV13 and TRBJ1-1; D perhaps matches TRBD1 (5 bases). Germline V lookup: CDR1 PRHDT, CDR2 FYEKMQ (reference sequence). The V end lost 4 bases, the J end lost 1 base, and 10 bases lay between the germline ends. CDR3 length equals 14 residues. The CDR3 DNA sequence: TGTGCCAGCAGCTCAAGACAGAGGAACACTGAAGCTTTCTTT. Its translation is CASSSRQRNTEAFF.

The CDR3 is CASSLNRGNEQFF. As DNA, the CDR3 is TGTGCCAGCAGCTTAAATAGGGGTAATGAGCAGTTCTTC. The chain uses TRBV7-9 and TRBJ2-1; a weak D match, TRBD1 (5 bases). This CDR3 has 13 residues. Trimming removed 2 bases at V and 7 bases at J, with 9 bases between. Germline V gives CDR1 SEHNR, CDR2 FQNEAQ (reference sequence). The variable domain in full, completed from reference TRBV7-9 and TRBJ2-1, reads DTGVSQNPRHKITKRGQNVTFRCDPISEHNRLYWYRQTLGQGPEFLTYFQNEAQLEKSRLLSDRFSAERPKGSFSTLEIQRTEQGDSAMYLCASSLNRGNEQFFGPGTRLTVL.

This clone was observed once. V is TRBV13 and J is TRBJ2-2, with D tentatively TRBD2 (5 bases). This CDR3 is 13 amino acids long. Germline V gene lookup returns CDR1 PRHDT and CDR2 FYEKMQ (reference sequence). The V gene lost 7 bases and the J gene lost 5 bases, with 11 bases spanning the gap. The CDR3 sequence: CASIEGVTGELFF. DNA for the CDR3: TGTGCCAGCATAGAGGGAGTGACCGGGGAGCTGTTTTTT. Based on the CDR3 plus reference TRBV13 and TRBJ2-2, the full variable domain is AAGVIQSPRHLIKEKRETATLKCYPIPRHDTVYWYQQGPGQDPQFLISFYEKMQSDKGSIPDRFSAQQFSDYHSELNMSSLELGDSALYFCASIEGVTGELFFGEGSRLTVL.